This TCR beta chain was identified in a study of spatial heterogeneity in lung cancer. Time point noted: sample taken at primary tumor resection. The sequenced material consisted of unsorted whole RNA from tumor, nontumor lung or frozen PBMC. Trimming removed 5 bases from V and 4 bases from J, with 15 bases in between. CDR1 and CDR2 from the germline V gene are MNHEY and SMNVEV (reference sequence). The CDR3 contains 15 residues. TCRdb redid the calling of the 5' RACE reads with MiXCR, one entry per CDR3 protein. Here the sample spans 22,000 or so distinct CDR3 sequences, 3.5% to 5.5% being singletons.

The chain is built from TRBV27 and TRBJ2-1, with a tentative D call TRBD1 (6 bases). This TCR was sampled from a male donor with early-stage non-small cell lung cancer. This specimen consisted of PBMCs, obtained at surgery. The CDR3 here is CASSVTRDTYNEQFF. CDR3 bases: TGTGCCAGCAGTGTAACACGGGACACATACAATGAGCAGTTCTTC.